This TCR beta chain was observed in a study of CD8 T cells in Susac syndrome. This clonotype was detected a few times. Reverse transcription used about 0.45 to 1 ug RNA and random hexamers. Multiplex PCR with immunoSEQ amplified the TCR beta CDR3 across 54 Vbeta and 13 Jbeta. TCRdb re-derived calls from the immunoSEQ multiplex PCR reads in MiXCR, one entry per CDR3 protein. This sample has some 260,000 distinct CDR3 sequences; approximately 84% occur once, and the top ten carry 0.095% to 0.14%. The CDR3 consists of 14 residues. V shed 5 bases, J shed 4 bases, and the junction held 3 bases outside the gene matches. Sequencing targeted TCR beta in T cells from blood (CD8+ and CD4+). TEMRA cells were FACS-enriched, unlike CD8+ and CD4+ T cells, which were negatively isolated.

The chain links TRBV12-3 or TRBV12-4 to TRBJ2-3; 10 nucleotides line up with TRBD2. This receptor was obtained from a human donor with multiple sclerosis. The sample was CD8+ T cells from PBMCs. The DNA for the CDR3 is TGTGCCAGCAGTGAAAGCGGGAGGGCAGATACGCAGTATTTT. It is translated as CASSESGRADTQYF.